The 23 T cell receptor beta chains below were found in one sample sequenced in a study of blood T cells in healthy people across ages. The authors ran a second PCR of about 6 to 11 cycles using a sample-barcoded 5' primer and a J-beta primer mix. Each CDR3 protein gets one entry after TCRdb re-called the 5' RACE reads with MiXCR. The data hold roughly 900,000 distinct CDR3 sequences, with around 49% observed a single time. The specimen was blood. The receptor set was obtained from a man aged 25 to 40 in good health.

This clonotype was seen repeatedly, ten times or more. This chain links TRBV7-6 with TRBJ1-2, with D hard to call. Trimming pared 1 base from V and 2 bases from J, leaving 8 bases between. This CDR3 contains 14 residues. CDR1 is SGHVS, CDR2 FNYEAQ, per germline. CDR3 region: CASSLGRGNYGYTF. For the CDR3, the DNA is TGTGCCAGCAGCTTAGGGCGCGGAAACTATGGCTACACCTTC.

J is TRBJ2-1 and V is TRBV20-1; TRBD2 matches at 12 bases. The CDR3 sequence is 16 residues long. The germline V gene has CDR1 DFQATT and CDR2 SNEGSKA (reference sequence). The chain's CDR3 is CSSYLAGGAYPDEQFF. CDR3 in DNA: TGCAGCTCCTATCTAGCGGGGGGGGCCTATCCCGATGAGCAGTTCTTC.

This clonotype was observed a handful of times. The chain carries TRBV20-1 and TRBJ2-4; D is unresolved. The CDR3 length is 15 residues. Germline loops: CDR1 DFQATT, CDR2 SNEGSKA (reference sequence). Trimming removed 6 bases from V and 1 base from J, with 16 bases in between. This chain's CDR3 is CSAPSQLSAKNIQYF. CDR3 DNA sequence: TGCAGTGCCCCGTCCCAATTAAGTGCCAAAAACATTCAGTACTTC.

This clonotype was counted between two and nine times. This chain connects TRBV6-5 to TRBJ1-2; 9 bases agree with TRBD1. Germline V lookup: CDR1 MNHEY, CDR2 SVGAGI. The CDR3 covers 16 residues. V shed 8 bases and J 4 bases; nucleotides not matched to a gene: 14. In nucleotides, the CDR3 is TGTGCCAGCGCCACAGGGGGCCCCATCGGGGGCTATGGCTACACCTTC. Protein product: CASATGGPIGGYGYTF.

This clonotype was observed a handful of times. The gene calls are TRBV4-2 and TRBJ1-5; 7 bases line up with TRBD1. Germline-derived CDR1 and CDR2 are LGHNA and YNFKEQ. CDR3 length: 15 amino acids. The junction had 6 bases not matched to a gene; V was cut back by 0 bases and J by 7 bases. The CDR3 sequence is CASSQEWTGGQPQHF. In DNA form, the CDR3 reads TGTGCCAGCAGCCAAGAATGGACAGGCGGGCAGCCCCAGCATTTT.

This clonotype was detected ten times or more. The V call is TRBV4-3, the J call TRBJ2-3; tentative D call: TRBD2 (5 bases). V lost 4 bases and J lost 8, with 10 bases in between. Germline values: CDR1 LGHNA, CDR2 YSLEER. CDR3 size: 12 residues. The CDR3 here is CASSLVEGTQYF. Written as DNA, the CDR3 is TGCGCCAGCAGCCTGGTCGAGGGTACGCAGTATTTT.

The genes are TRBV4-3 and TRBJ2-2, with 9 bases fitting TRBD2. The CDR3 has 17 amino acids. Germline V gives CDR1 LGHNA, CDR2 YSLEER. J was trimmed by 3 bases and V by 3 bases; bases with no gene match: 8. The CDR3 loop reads CASSQPGLAPDTGELFF. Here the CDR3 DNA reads TGCGCCAGCAGCCAGCCGGGACTAGCTCCCGACACCGGGGAGCTGTTTTTT.

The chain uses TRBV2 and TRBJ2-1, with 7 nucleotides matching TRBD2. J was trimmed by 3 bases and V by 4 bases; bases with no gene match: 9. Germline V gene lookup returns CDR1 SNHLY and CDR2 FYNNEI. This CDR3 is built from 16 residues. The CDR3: CASSASAGVGYNEQFF. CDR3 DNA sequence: TGTGCCAGCAGTGCAAGCGCGGGGGTCGGCTACAATGAGCAGTTCTTC.

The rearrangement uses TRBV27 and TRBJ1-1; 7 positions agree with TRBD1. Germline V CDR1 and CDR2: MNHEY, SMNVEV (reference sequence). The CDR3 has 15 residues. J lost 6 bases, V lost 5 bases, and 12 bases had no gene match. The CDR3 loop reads CASSPQTGRTPEAFF. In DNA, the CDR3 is TGTGCCAGCAGTCCGCAGACAGGGCGGACCCCTGAAGCTTTCTTT.

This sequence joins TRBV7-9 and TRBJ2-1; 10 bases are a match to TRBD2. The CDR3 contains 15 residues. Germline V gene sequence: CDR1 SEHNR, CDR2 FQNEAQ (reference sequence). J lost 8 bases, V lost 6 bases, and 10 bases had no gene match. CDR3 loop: CASSGTSDGPDEQFF. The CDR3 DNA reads TGTGCCAGCAGTGGGACTAGCGATGGGCCGGATGAGCAGTTCTTC.

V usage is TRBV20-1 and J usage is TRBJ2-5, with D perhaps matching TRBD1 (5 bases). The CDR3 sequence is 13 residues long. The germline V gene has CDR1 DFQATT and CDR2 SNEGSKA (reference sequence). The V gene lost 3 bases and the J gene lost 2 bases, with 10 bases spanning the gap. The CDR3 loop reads CSASKDSQETQYF. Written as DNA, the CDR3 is TGCAGTGCTAGTAAAGACAGTCAAGAGACCCAGTACTTC.

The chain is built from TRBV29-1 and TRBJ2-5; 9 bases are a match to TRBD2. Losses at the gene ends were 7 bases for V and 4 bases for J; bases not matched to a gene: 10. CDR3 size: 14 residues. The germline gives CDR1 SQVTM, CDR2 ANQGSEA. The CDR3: CSAQLAGIGETQYF. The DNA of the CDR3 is TGCAGCGCCCAACTAGCGGGTATAGGAGAGACCCAGTACTTC. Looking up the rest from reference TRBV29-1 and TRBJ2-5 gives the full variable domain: SAVISQKPSRDICQRGTSLTIQCQVDSQVTMMFWYRQQPGQSLTLIATANQGSEATYESGFVIDKFPISRPNLTFSTLTVSNMSPEDSSIYLCSAQLAGIGETQYFGPGTRLLVL.

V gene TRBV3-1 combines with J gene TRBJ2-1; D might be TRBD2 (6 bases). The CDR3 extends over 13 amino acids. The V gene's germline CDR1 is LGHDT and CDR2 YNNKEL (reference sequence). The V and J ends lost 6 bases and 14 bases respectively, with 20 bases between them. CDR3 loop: CASRREPGRKKFF. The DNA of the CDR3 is TGTGCCAGCAGGCGGGAACCGGGACGAAAAAAGTTCTTC.

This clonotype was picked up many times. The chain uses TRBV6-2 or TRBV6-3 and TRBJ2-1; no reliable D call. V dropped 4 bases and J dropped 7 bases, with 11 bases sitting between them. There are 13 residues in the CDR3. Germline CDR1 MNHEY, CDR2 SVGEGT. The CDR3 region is CASSSREENEQFF. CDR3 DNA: TGTGCCAGCAGTTCCAGAGAGGAAAATGAGCAGTTCTTC.

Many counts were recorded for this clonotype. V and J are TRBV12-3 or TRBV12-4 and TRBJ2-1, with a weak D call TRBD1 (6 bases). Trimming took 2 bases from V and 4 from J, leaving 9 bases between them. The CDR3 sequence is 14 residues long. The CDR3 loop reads CASSLPQGYNEQFF. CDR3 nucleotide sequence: TGTGCCAGCAGTTTACCACAGGGATACAATGAGCAGTTCTTC.

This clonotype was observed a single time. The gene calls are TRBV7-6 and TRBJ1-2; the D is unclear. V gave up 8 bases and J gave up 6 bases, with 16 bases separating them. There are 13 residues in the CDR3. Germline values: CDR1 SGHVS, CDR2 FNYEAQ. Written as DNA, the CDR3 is TGTGCCAGCGCAACCACCGCGGGAGATGGCTACACCTTC. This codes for CASATTAGDGYTF.

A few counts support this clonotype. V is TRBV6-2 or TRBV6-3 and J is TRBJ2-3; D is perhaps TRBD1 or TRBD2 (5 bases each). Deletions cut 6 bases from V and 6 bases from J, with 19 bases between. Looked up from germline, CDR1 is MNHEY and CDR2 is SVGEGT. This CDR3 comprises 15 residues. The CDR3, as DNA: TGTGCCAGCAGACCATCCGGGACCAAGGCCGATACGCAGTATTTT. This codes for CASRPSGTKADTQYF.

The DNA for the CDR3 is TGTGCCAGCAGTTTATGGGGACTAGCGGGGGGAAACAATGAGCAGTTCTTC. Amino acids: CASSLWGLAGGNNEQFF. J is TRBJ2-1 and V is TRBV12-3 or TRBV12-4; 15 positions match TRBD2. The CDR3 is 17 amino acids. J gave up 5 bases and V 2 bases, and 4 bases lay outside the gene matches.

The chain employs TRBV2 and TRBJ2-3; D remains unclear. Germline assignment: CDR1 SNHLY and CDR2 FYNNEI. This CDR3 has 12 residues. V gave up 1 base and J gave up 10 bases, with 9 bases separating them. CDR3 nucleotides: TGTGCCAGCAGTGAAGGGTTAGGCTCGCAGTATTTT. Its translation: CASSEGLGSQYF.

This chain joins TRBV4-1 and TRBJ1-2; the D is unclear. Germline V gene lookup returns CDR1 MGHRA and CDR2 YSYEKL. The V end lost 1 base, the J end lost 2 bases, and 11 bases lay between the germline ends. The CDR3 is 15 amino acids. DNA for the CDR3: TGCGCCAGCAGCCAAGCCCCCTCCGACAACTATGGCTACACCTTC. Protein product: CASSQAPSDNYGYTF.

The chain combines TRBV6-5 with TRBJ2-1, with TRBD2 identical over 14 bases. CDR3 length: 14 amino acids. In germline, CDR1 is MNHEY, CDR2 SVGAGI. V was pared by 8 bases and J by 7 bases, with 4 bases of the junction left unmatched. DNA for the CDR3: TGTGCCAGCCTTCGGACTAGCGGGGGGAATGAGCAGTTCTTC. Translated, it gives CASLRTSGGNEQFF.

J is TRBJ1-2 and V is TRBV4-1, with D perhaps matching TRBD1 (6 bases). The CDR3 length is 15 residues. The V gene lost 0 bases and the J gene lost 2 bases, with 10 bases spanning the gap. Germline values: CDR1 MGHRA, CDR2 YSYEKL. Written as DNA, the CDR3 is TGCGCCAGCAGCCAAGAGGCAGGGGTCAACTATGGCTACACCTTC. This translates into CASSQEAGVNYGYTF.

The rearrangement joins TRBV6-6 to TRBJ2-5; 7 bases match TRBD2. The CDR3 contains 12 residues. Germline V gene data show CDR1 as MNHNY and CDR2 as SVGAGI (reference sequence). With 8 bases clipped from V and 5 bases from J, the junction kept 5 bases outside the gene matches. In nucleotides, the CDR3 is TGTGCCAGCCGGAATAGCGGGGAGACCCAGTACTTC. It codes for CASRNSGETQYF.